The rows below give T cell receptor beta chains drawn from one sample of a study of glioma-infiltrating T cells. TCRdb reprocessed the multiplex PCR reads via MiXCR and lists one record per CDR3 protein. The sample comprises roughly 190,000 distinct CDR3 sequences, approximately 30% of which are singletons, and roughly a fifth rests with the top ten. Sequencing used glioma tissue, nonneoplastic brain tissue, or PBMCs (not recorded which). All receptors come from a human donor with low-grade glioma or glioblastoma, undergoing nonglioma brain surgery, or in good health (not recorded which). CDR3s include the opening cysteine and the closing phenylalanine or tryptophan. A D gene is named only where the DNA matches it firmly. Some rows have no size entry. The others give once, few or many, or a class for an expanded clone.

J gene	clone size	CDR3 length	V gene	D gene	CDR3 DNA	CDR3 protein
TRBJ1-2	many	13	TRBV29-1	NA	TGCAGCGGAAGCCTAAGGGGAGGCTACGGCTACACCTTC	CSGSLRGGYGYTF
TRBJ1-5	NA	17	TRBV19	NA	TGTGCCAGTAGTATATCCGACTATGGCTATAGCAATCAGCCCCAGCATTTT	CASSISDYGYSNQPQHF
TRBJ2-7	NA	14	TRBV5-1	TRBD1	TGCGCCAGCAGCTCCGGGACAGCTTCCTACGAGCAGTACTTC	CASSSGTASYEQYF
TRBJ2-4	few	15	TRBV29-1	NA	TGCAGCGTTGAAAGGGGGGTTGGGGCCAAAAACATTCAGTACTTC	CSVERGVGAKNIQYF
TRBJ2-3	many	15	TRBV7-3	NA	TGTGCCAGCAGCTTAGGGAATCCAGTCACAGATACGCAGTATTTT	CASSLGNPVTDTQYF
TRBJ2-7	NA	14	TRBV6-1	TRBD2	TGTGCCAGCAGTGAAAGTAGCGGGAGTGGTGAGCAGTACTTC	CASSESSGSGEQYF
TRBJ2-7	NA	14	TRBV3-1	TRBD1	TGTGCCAGCGGCCAGGGACAGAACACCTACGAGCAGTACTTC	CASGQGQNTYEQYF
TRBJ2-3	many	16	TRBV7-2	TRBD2	TGTGCCAGCAGTTTATTGAGCGGGAGCGGGACAGATACGCAGTATTTT	CASSLLSGSGTDTQYF
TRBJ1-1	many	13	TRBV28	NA	TGTGCCAGCACCCCGGTCCGGGAGCCTGAAGCTTTCTTT	CASTPVREPEAFF
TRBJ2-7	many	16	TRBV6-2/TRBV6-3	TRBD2	TGTGCCAGCAGTTCGCCACCCCCATTACTAGCGGCCGAGCAGTACTTC	CASSSPPPLLAAEQYF
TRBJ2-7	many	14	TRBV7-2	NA	TGTGCCAGCACCGAGGACTGGGGGGCCTACGAGCAGTACTTC	CASTEDWGAYEQYF
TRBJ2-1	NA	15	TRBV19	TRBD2	TGTGCCAGTAGTTGGACTAGCGGGAGATTAGGTGAGCAGTTCTTC	CASSWTSGRLGEQFF
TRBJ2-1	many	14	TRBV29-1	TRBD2	TGCAGCGTTCTCAGACTAGCGGAGTACAATGAGCAGTTCTTC	CSVLRLAEYNEQFF
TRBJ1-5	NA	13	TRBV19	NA	TGTTCCAGTAGTATAAGCGGCAATCAGCCCCAGCATTTT	CSSSISGNQPQHF
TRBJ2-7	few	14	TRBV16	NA	TGTGCCAGCAGCTATCGACAGGACTCCTACGAGCAGTACTTC	CASSYRQDSYEQYF
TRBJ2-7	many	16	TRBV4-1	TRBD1	TGCGCCAGCAGCCACCTCGCTGGGACAGGGGGCAGCGAGCAGTACTTC	CASSHLAGTGGSEQYF
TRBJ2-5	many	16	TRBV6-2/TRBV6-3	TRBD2	TGTGCCAGCAGTTTCTTGCGGGAGGGTCGCGGAGAGACCCAGTACTTC	CASSFLREGRGETQYF
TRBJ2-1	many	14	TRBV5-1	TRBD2	TGCGCCAGCAGCTCACTAGCGGGGAACAATGAGCAGTTCTTC	CASSSLAGNNEQFF
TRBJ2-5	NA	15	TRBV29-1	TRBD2	TGCAGCGTTGCCCAACTAGCGGGCATACAAGAGGCCCAGTACTTC	CSVAQLAGIQEAQYF
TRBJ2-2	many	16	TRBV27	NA	TGTGCCAGCAGTTTAGGGACCGGGCGGGATACCGGGGAGCTGTTTTTT	CASSLGTGRDTGELFF
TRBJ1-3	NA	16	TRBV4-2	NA	TGTGCCAGCAGCCAAGGACTGAGGGGAGGGGAAAACACCATATATTTT	CASSQGLRGGENTIYF
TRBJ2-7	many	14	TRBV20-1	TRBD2	TGCAGTGCTAGAGATCTTAGCGGGAAATACGAGCAGTACTTC	CSARDLSGKYEQYF
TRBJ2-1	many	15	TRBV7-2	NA	TGTGCCAGCAGCTTAGGTAGCGTACTTGGGTATGAGCAGTTCTTC	CASSLGSVLGYEQFF
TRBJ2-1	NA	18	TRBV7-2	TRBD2	TGTGCCAGCAGCGAGGGTAGTAGCGGGAGGGGATACTACAATGAGCAGTTCTTC	CASSEGSSGRGYYNEQFF
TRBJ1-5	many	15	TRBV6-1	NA	TGTGCCAGCAGTACCCGGTCAGTCACCAATCAGCCCCAGCATTTT	CASSTRSVTNQPQHF
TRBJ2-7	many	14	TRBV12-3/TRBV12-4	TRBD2	TGTGCCAGCAGACTAGCGGGAGGGTCCTACGAGCAGTACTTC	CASRLAGGSYEQYF
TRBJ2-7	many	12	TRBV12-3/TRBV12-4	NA	TGTGCCAGCAGTGCCTCCCAAGGGGCGGAATACTTC	CASSASQGAEYF
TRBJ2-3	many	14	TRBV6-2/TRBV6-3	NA	TGTGCCAGCAGTTACTTTCCAGCCACAGATACGCAGTATTTT	CASSYFPATDTQYF
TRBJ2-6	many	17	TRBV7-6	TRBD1	TGTGCCAGCAGCCCCAGAAACAGGGGGTGGGGGGCCAACGTCCTGACTTTC	CASSPRNRGWGANVLTF
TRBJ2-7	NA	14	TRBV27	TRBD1	TGTGCCAGCAGACCGGGACAGGGGACGCGCGAGCAGTACTTC	CASRPGQGTREQYF
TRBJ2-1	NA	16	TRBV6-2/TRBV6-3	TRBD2	TGTGCCAGCAGATCAGGGACTATCGGGTCAGACAATGAGCAGTTCTTC	CASRSGTIGSDNEQFF
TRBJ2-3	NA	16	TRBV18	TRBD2	TGTGCCATCTCACTTCTAGCGGGAGGCAACACAGATACGCAGTATTTT	CAISLLAGGNTDTQYF
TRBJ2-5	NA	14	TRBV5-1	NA	TGCGCCAGCACCCTGACAGGAAGTCAAGAGACCCAGTACTTC	CASTLTGSQETQYF
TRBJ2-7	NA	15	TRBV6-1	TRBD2	TGTGCCAGCAGTGAAACTAGCGGGAGTATCTACGAGCAGTACTTC	CASSETSGSIYEQYF
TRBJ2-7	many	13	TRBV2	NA	TGTGCCAGCAGTTACCCTGGGTCCTACGAGCAGTACTTC	CASSYPGSYEQYF
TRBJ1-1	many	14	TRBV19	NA	TGTGCCAGTAGGTCCGGGACCCTTAGCGCTGAAGCTTTCTTT	CASRSGTLSAEAFF
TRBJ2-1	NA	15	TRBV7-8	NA	TGTGCAAGCGGCTTACCCCGGAGATCGGACAATGAGCAGTTCTTC	CASGLPRRSDNEQFF
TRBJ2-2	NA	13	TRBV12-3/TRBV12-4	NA	TGTGCCAGCGCCTTGGAGAACACCGGGGAGCTGTTTTTT	CASALENTGELFF
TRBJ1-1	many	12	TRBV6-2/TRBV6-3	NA	TGTGCCAGCACCGAAACGGGAAGGAAAGCTTTCTTT	CASTETGRKAFF
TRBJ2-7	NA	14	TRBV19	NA	TGTGCCAGTAGTACTCCGGTACAGGGCTACGAGCAGTACTTC	CASSTPVQGYEQYF
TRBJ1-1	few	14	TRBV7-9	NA	TGTGCCAGCAGCTCGGGGTTGAGGGGACTCGAAGCTTTCTTT	CASSSGLRGLEAFF
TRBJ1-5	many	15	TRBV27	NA	TGTGCCAGCAGTTTACTGGGGCTGGGCAATCAGCCCCAGCATTTT	CASSLLGLGNQPQHF
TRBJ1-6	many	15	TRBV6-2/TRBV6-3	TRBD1	TGTGCCAGCAGCAGGGGGCGGACCTATAATTCACCCCTCCACTTT	CASSRGRTYNSPLHF
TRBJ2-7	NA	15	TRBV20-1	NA	TGCAGTGCTAGAGATCCTGACCGGCTCTCATACGGGCAGTACTTC	CSARDPDRLSYGQYF
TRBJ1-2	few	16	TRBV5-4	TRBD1	TGTGCCAGCCTTATCTCCGGGACAGGGGAGATAGGTGGCTACACCTTC	CASLISGTGEIGGYTF
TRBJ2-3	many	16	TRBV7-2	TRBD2	TGTGCCAGCAGCTTAGCGGGAGGGAGTGGCACAGATACGCAGTATTTT	CASSLAGGSGTDTQYF
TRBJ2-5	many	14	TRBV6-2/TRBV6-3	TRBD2	TGTGCCAGCAGTTACTCGATACTAGCGGAGACCCAGTACTTC	CASSYSILAETQYF
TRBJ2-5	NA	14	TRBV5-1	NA	TGCGCCAGCAGTCGCAGCCCACAGCTGGGGACCCAGTACTTC	CASSRSPQLGTQYF
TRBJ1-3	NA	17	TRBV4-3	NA	TGCGCCAGCAGCCAAGATGGACCCGGGTCCTCTGGAAACACCATATATTTT	CASSQDGPGSSGNTIYF
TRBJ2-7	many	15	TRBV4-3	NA	TGCGCCAGCAGCCATGGAAGGATGGGGAATTACGAGCAGTACTTC	CASSHGRMGNYEQYF
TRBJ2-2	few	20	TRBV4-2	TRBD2	TGTGCCAGCAGCCTGTCGGGGGCGAGGGGACTAGCGTCGAACACCGGGGAGCTGTTTTTT	CASSLSGARGLASNTGELFF
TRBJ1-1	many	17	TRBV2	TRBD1	TGTGCCAGCAGCCCTAGACAGGGAGTCAAATCATTTACTGAAGCTTTCTTT	CASSPRQGVKSFTEAFF
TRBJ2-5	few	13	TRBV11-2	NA	TGTGCCAGCAGCGGAATTACGGGGTACATAGCTAGGTTC	CASSGITGYIARF
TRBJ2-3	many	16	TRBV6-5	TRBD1	TGTGCCAGCAGTTACGTAATGACAGGGGGCCGAGATACGCAGTATTTT	CASSYVMTGGRDTQYF
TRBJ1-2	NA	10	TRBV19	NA	TGTGCCAGTAGACTTGGCGGCTACACCTTC	CASRLGGYTF